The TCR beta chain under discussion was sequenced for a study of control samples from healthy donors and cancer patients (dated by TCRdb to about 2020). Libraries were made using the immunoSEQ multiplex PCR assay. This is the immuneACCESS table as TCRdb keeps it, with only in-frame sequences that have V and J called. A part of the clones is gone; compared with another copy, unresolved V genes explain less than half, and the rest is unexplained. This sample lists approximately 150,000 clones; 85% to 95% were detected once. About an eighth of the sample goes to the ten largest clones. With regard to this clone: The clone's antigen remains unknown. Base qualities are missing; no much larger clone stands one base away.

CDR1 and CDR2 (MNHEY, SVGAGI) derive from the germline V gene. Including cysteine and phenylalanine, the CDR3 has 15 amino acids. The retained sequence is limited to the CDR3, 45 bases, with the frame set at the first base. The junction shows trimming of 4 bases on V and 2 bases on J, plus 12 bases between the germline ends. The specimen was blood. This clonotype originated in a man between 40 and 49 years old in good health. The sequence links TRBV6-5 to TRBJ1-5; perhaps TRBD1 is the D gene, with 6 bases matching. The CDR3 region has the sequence CASSLKGVGNQPQHF. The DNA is TGTGCCAGCAGTTTAAAGGGGGTGGGCAATCAGCCCCAGCATTTT.